Below are 28 T cell receptor beta chains sequenced from a single sample in a study of T cell repertoires in cytomegalovirus infection. TCRdb analysed the reads with MiXCR anew, one entry per CDR3 protein. The repertoire consists of 200,000 to 300,000 distinct CDR3 sequences, with roughly 9.1% occurring once and the leading ten covering about 16%. The sample comprised PBMCs. The receptors were sampled from a human donor in good health (CMV status not recorded). Some clones in this sample may be carry-over from other donors' samples.

This clonotype has only a few counts. V is TRBV29-1 and J is TRBJ2-2; either TRBD1 or TRBD2 may supply D (5 bases each). The CDR3 totals 15 residues. Trimming left V 0 bases short and J 4 bases short, with 12 bases between. Per the germline V gene, CDR1 is SQVTM and CDR2 is ANQGSEA. The CDR3: CSVEDRGRTTGELFF. For the CDR3, the DNA is TGCAGCGTTGAAGATCGGGGCAGGACCACCGGGGAGCTGTTTTTT.

Many counts were recorded for this clonotype. The chain joins TRBV7-2 to TRBJ1-5; the D is unclear. From germline, CDR1 is SGHTA and CDR2 FQGNSA. This CDR3 contains 15 residues. The ends were cut back, 2 bases at V and 0 bases at J, with 8 bases in the middle. CDR3 in amino acids: CASSLYFDSNQPQHF. The CDR3 DNA sequence: TGTGCCAGCAGCTTATATTTTGATAGCAATCAGCCCCAGCATTTT.

This clonotype was seen repeatedly, ten times or more. The CDR3 DNA is TGTGCCAGCAGCGGGGGACAGGGGAATTCACCCCTCCACTTT. It is translated as CASSGGQGNSPLHF. The chain carries TRBV7-2 and TRBJ1-6; 10 nucleotides align to TRBD1. Germline CDR1 reads SGHTA; CDR2 reads FQGNSA. This CDR3 has 14 amino acids. Trimming removed 5 bases from V and 7 bases from J; junction bases left unmatched: 2.

There are many counts of this clonotype. The V call is TRBV20-1, the J call TRBJ2-5; 8 positions match TRBD2. CDR1 and CDR2 (germline): DFQATT, SNEGSKA (reference sequence). The CDR3 sequence is 15 residues long. Losses at the gene ends were 5 bases for V and 2 bases for J; bases not matched to a gene: 10. The chain's CDR3 is CSAPRGGRIQETQYF. DNA for the CDR3: TGCAGTGCTCCACGGGGCGGGAGGATTCAAGAGACCCAGTACTTC.

V is TRBV5-1 and J is TRBJ2-7, with TRBD2 identical over 7 bases. Per germline, CDR1 SGHRS and CDR2 YFSETQ. The CDR3 runs 14 residues. Losses at the gene ends were 1 base for V and 5 bases for J; bases not matched to a gene: 6. For the CDR3, the DNA is TGCGCCAGCAGCTTGTGGACCGGGGGGAACGAGCAGTACTTC. This sequence encodes CASSLWTGGNEQYF.

In its sample, this clonotype was seen many times. The chain is built from TRBV27 and TRBJ1-4; no definite D call. V dropped 1 base and J dropped 10 bases, with 13 bases sitting between them. The germline V gene has CDR1 MNHEY and CDR2 SMNVEV (reference sequence). CDR3 length: 14 residues. The CDR3 coding sequence is TGTGCCAGCAGTTTATTGTCATCAAAGAGAAAACTGTTTTTT. Translation: CASSLLSSKRKLFF. Using reference TRBV27 and TRBJ1-4 for the parts outside the CDR3, the full variable domain is EAQVTQNPRYLITVTGKKLTVTCSQNMNHEYMSWYRQDPGLGLRQIYYSMNVEVTDKGDVPEGYKVSRKEKRNFPLILESPSPNQTSLYFCASSLLSSKRKLFFGSGTQLSVL.

The chain joins TRBV28 to TRBJ1-1, with D perhaps TRBD1 (6 bases). Trimming shortened V by 8 bases and J by 1 base, and 14 bases separated the two germline ends. The germline V gene encodes CDR1 MDHEN and CDR2 SYDVKM. This CDR3 is built from 14 residues. CDR3 residues: CASGETGGNTEAFF. The DNA for the CDR3 is TGTGCCAGCGGCGAGACAGGAGGGAACACTGAAGCTTTCTTT. Full variable domain (outside the CDR3, taken from reference TRBV28 and TRBJ1-1): DVKVTQSSRYLVKRTGEKVFLECVQDMDHENMFWYRQDPGLGLRLIYFSYDVKMKEKGDIPEGYSVSREKKERFSLILESASTNQTSMYLCASGETGGNTEAFFGQGTRLTVV.

About this clonotype itself: This clone may be a read error of a much larger clone one base away. The chain uses TRBV28 and TRBJ1-2, with 9 bases identical to TRBD1. Germline CDR1 reads MDHEN; CDR2 reads SYDVKM. There are 14 residues in the CDR3. Here the CDR3 reads CVSTVTGGGNGYTF. The DNA for the CDR3 is TGTGTCAGCACGGTTACAGGGGGCGGGAATGGCTACACCTTC.

This clonotype was seen many times. This chain joins TRBV7-8 and TRBJ1-1; D unresolved. V was pared by 2 bases and J by 10 bases, with 11 bases between. CDR1 and CDR2 (germline): SGHVS, FQNEAQ. The CDR3 spans 12 residues. CDR3 sequence (DNA): TGTGCCAGCAGCTTATATGATTCGGGAGCTTTCTTT. Amino acid sequence: CASSLYDSGAFF.

The gene calls are TRBV18 and TRBJ2-7; 7 nucleotides line up with TRBD1. The CDR3 length is 13 residues. Per germline, CDR1 KGHSH and CDR2 LQKENI. The J segment lost 6 bases and the V segment lost 1 base, leaving 3 bases of the junction unmatched. The CDR3 sequence: CASSPQGASEQYF. CDR3 DNA: TGTGCCAGCTCACCACAGGGGGCTAGCGAGCAGTACTTC.

This clonotype was recorded many times. The chain recombines TRBV28 with TRBJ1-2, with D perhaps matching TRBD1 (6 bases). The CDR3 length is 11 residues. V was clipped by 8 bases and J by 4 bases, with 8 bases between them. The germline V gene encodes CDR1 MDHEN and CDR2 SYDVKM. The CDR3, as DNA: TGTGCCAGCGGACAGCCCTATGGCTACACCTTC. Its protein is CASGQPYGYTF.

This clonotype was counted ten times or more. The chain employs TRBV20-1 and TRBJ2-5, with 13 bases aligning to TRBD2. The CDR3 has 17 residues. In germline, CDR1 is DFQATT, CDR2 SNEGSKA (reference sequence). V gave up 4 bases and J gave up 1 base; unmatched junction bases: 9. CDR3 region: CSATPRTSGGLQETQYF. The CDR3 DNA follows: TGCAGTGCTACCCCGAGGACTAGCGGGGGACTCCAAGAGACCCAGTACTTC.

This sequence joins TRBV6-5 and TRBJ2-7; TRBD2 matches 9 bases. V dropped 5 bases and J dropped 4; count of bases not matched to a gene: 6. Germline CDR1 is MNHEY and CDR2 is SVGAGI. This CDR3 region has 14 residues. The CDR3 DNA reads as TGTGCCAGCAGTCTTAGCGGGAGCATTTACGAGCAGTACTTC. It yields the protein CASSLSGSIYEQYF.

This clonotype was found a few times. This chain connects TRBV6-6 to TRBJ2-1; 8 positions match TRBD2. With V trimmed by 5 bases and J by 9 bases, 9 bases remained unmatched. The CDR3 loop spans 14 amino acids. From germline, CDR1 is MNHNY and CDR2 SVGAGI (reference sequence). The CDR3: CASSLRTSSSEQFF. Here the CDR3 DNA reads TGTGCCAGCAGTCTAAGGACTAGCAGCTCTGAGCAGTTCTTC.

There are many counts of this clonotype. V and J are TRBV11-2 and TRBJ2-4; 9 bases fit TRBD2. This CDR3 comprises 16 residues. In germline, CDR1 is SGHAT, CDR2 FQNNGV. V dropped 4 bases and J dropped 6; count of bases not matched to a gene: 10. The CDR3 reads CASSSSGTGALNIQYF. CDR3 nucleotide sequence: TGTGCCAGCAGCTCTAGCGGGACGGGGGCTCTAAACATTCAGTACTTC.

This clonotype was picked up a small number of times. The genes are TRBV20-1 and TRBJ1-2; D is undetermined. This CDR3 is built from 13 residues. V lost 1 base and J lost 2, with 8 bases in between. CDR1 is DFQATT and CDR2 is SNEGSKA in the germline V gene (reference sequence). CDR3 region: CSARGTSNYGYTF. DNA for the CDR3: TGCAGTGCTAGAGGTACCTCCAACTATGGCTACACCTTC.

This clonotype was counted at least ten times. V gene TRBV7-2 combines with J gene TRBJ1-1; no clear D. Germline loops: CDR1 SGHTA, CDR2 FQGNSA. This CDR3 comprises 15 residues. V gave up 5 bases and J gave up 1 base, with 14 bases separating them. The CDR3 reads CASSPYSHRNTEAFF. The CDR3 nucleotides are TGTGCCAGCAGCCCCTACAGCCACCGGAACACTGAAGCTTTCTTT. Variable domain in full (rest from reference TRBV7-2 and TRBJ1-1): GAGVSQSPSNKVTEKGKDVELRCDPISGHTALYWYRQSLGQGLEFLIYFQGNSAPDKSGLPSDRFSAERTGGSVSTLTIQRTQQEDSAVYLCASSPYSHRNTEAFFGQGTRLTVV.

This clonotype was seen many times. The chain joins TRBV5-4 to TRBJ1-2, with TRBD1 as a possible D gene (6 bases). The CDR3 has 13 amino acids. V lost 5 bases and J lost 6, with 14 bases in between. Germline V gives CDR1 SGHNT, CDR2 YYREEE (reference sequence). The CDR3 DNA reads TGTGCCAGCAGTTCGAATTACAGGGATGGCTACACCTTC. It encodes CASSSNYRDGYTF.

This clonotype was picked up a small number of times. The rearrangement uses TRBV11-2 and TRBJ2-1, with 7 nucleotides matching TRBD2. CDR1 and CDR2 from the germline V gene are SGHAT and FQNNGV. The CDR3 is 15 amino acids. V shed 4 bases and J 8 bases; nucleotides not matched to a gene: 11. Here the CDR3 DNA reads TGTGCCAGCAGCTCCGGTAACGGGAGGTCGGATGAGCAGTTCTTC. Protein product: CASSSGNGRSDEQFF. Complete variable domain (other parts from reference TRBV11-2 and TRBJ2-1): EAGVAQSPRYKIIEKRQSVAFWCNPISGHATLYWYQQILGQGPKLLIQFQNNGVVDDSQLPKDRFSAERLKGVDSTLKIQPAKLEDSAVYLCASSSGNGRSDEQFFGPGTRLTVL.

This clonotype was observed many times. The chain uses TRBV4-3 and TRBJ2-5; D is perhaps TRBD1 (7 bases). V lost 0 bases to trimming and J lost 6 bases, with 14 bases between them. The CDR3 sequence is 15 residues long. The germline CDR1 and CDR2 sequences are LGHNA and YSLEER. Here the CDR3 DNA reads TGCGCCAGCAGCCAAGAGGGCGCAGGGGGGAAGACCCAGTACTTC. Translating gives CASSQEGAGGKTQYF.

This clonotype has ten or more counts. The chain couples TRBV27 to TRBJ1-2; the D gene is possibly TRBD1 (5 bases). Germline lookup yields CDR1 MNHEY and CDR2 SMNVEV (reference sequence). The CDR3 consists of 13 residues. Trimming shortened V by 0 bases and J by 7 bases, and 9 bases separated the two germline ends. CDR3 sequence: CASSLSAGSGYTF. The CDR3 DNA follows: TGTGCCAGCAGTTTATCGGCAGGGTCTGGCTACACCTTC.

This clonotype occurred many times. V gene TRBV7-2 combines with J gene TRBJ1-6; maybe TRBD1 (5 bases). This CDR3 contains 12 residues. V lost 5 bases to trimming and J lost 18 bases, with 17 bases between them. Looked up from germline, CDR1 is SGHTA and CDR2 is FQGNSA. CDR3 sequence reads: CASSPWDLPTHF. CDR3 bases: TGTGCCAGCAGCCCTTGGGACCTACCGACCCACTTT.

The chain has TRBV14 and TRBJ1-2; D is uncertain. Per the germline V gene, CDR1 is SGHDN and CDR2 is FVKESK. Trimming removed 0 bases at V and 0 bases at J, with 11 bases between. The CDR3 sequence is 16 residues long. This CDR3 reads CASSQDGPRSNYGYTF. The CDR3, as DNA: TGTGCCAGCAGCCAAGATGGTCCCCGATCTAACTATGGCTACACCTTC. Looking up the rest from reference TRBV14 and TRBJ1-2 gives the full variable domain: EAGVTQFPSHSVIEKGQTVTLRCDPISGHDNLYWYRRVMGKEIKFLLHFVKESKQDESGMPNNRFLAERTGGTYSTLKVQPAELEDSGVYFCASSQDGPRSNYGYTFGSGTRLTVV.

This clonotype has a handful of counts. This chain joins TRBV7-9 and TRBJ1-3, with TRBD1 as a possible D gene (5 bases). Between the trimmed V and J ends, which lost 4 bases and 2 bases, there was a span of 6 bases. The CDR3 runs to 13 residues. Germline CDR1 reads SEHNR; CDR2 reads FQNEAQ (reference sequence). CDR3 residues: CASSSGAGNTIYF. As DNA, the CDR3 is TGTGCCAGCAGCTCGGGGGCTGGAAACACCATATATTTT.

The chain joins TRBV2 to TRBJ1-1; TRBD1 matches at 8 bases. This CDR3 has 14 amino acids. V lost 6 bases and J lost 4; bases outside the gene matches: 7. Germline values: CDR1 SNHLY, CDR2 FYNNEI. DNA of the CDR3: TGTGCCAGCAGGGGACAGGCCGGAATCACTGAAGCTTTCTTT. Translation: CASRGQAGITEAFF.

The rearrangement links TRBV12-3 or TRBV12-4 to TRBJ2-5; TRBD1 matches at 9 bases. V lost 2 bases and J lost 7; bases outside the gene matches: 8. The CDR3 runs 15 residues. This CDR3 reads CASSLSTGGVGTQYF. The CDR3 DNA reads TGTGCCAGCAGTTTATCTACAGGGGGCGTAGGGACCCAGTACTTC.

The count of this clonotype is one. The rearrangement uses TRBV11-3 and TRBJ2-7; 9 nucleotides align to TRBD2. With 2 bases clipped from V and 2 bases from J, the junction kept 7 bases outside the gene matches. Germline lookup yields CDR1 SGHNT and CDR2 YENEEA. This CDR3 is built from 16 residues. For the CDR3, the DNA is TGTGCCAGCAGCTTAAGGCTAGCGGGGACCCCCTACGAGCAGTACTTC. Protein: CASSLRLAGTPYEQYF.

This clonotype was seen more than once but under ten times. This rearrangement joins TRBV20-1 to TRBJ2-3, with 9 bases aligning to TRBD2. V was clipped by 3 bases and J by 4 bases; unmatched bases: 2. CDR1 is DFQATT and CDR2 is SNEGSKA in the germline V gene (reference sequence). This CDR3 region has 13 residues. In DNA form, the CDR3 reads TGCAGTGCTAGGAGACTAGCGGCAGATACGCAGTATTTT. Translating it yields CSARRLAADTQYF.